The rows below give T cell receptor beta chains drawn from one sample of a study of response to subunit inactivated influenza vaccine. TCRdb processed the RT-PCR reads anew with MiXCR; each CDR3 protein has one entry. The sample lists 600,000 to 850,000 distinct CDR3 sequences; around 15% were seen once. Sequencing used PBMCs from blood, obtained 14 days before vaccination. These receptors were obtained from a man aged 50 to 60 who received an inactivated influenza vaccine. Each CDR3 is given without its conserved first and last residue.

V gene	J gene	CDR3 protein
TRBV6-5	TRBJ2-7	ARNLNCGD
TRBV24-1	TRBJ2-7	ATSQGAESYEQY
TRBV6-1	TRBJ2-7	ASSRTGGPSNEQY
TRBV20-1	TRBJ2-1	SARFEQF
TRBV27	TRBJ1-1	ASSLPCRTVMNTEAF
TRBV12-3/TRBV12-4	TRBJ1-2	ASRQGNYGYT
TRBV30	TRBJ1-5	AWSEASQPQH
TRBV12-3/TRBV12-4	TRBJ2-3	ASSFDGFSSTDTQY
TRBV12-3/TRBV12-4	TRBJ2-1	ASSFSGGTNEQF
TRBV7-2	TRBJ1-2	ASSLGLRGSYYGYT
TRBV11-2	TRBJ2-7	ASSLSGGNTYEQY
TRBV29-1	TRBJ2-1	SGLGHTYNEQF
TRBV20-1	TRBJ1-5	SASDGRFMPQH
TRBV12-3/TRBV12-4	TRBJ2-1	ASRPGTEKAVEQF
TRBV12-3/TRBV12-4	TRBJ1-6	ASSFQGRGSPLH
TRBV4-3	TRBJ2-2	ASSRWVANTGELF
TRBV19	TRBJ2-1	ASSITMTGGFHNEQF
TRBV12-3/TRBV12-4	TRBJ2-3	ASSPVRTDTQY
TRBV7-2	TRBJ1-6	ASSLEMVSPLH
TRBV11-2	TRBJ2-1	ASSRDRGHKEQF